This record covers a single TCR beta chain. Its specificity is unknown. The V gene lost 0 bases and the J gene lost 0 bases, with 12 bases spanning the gap. Looked up from germline, CDR1 is SGDLS and CDR2 is YYNGEE. This CDR3 region has 16 residues. This specimen comes from a study of graft-versus-host responses after intestinal transplantation. On the study more broadly: Each recipient received a multivisceral, liver-intestinal, or isolated intestinal graft. For around three years after anti-thymocyte globulin induction, all recipients took tacrolimus and steroids. Points from the study as a whole: Patients who carried graft-donor T cell macrochimerism also had high graft-versus-host to host-versus-graft clonal ratios in their allografts. GvH clones surfaced in recipient marrow, some emerging earlier in ileum or blood.

The data were produced by immunoSEQ multiplex PCR, yet TCRdb's version contains in-frame clones alone and is incomplete. In the table there are under 85,000 clones, about nine tenths of which are singletons. The chain links TRBV9 to TRBJ1-1; possibly TRBD1 for D (6 bases). This material consisted of unstimulated CD8+ T cells sorted from spleen or lymph node cells, taken before intestinal transplant. The clonotype comes from a human donor who received an intestinal transplant. The CDR3 here is CASSVEGGGLNTEAFF. The CDR3, as DNA: TGTGCCAGCAGCGTAGAGGGAGGGGGTCTGAACACTGAAGCTTTCTTT.